The 4 T cell receptor beta chains below were found in one sample sequenced in a study of T cells after yellow fever vaccination. Each CDR3 protein gets one entry after TCRdb re-called the 5' RACE reads with MiXCR. The sample includes 500,000 to 550,000 distinct CDR3 sequences, 21% of them seen just once. The sequences come from PBMCs, collected 21 days after the first yellow fever vaccination. The source of these receptors is a man younger than 30 who received the YFV17D yellow fever vaccine.

This clonotype was recorded a few times. The V call is TRBV10-3, the J call TRBJ2-5; 8 nucleotides match TRBD1. Germline V gene sequence: CDR1 ENHRY, CDR2 SYGVKD. The CDR3 runs 17 residues. Germline trimming cut 3 bases from V and 5 bases from J; bases unmatched to any gene: 14. CDR3 sequence: CAISDPRQGPQMETQYF. In DNA, the CDR3 is TGTGCCATCAGTGACCCGCGACAGGGGCCCCAGATGGAGACCCAGTACTTC.

This clonotype was seen a handful of times. This chain links TRBV12-3 or TRBV12-4 with TRBJ2-5; either TRBD1 or TRBD2 may fit D (5 bases each). V lost 3 bases to trimming and J lost 4 bases, with 15 bases between them. CDR3 size: 15 residues. The CDR3: CASSFGGLAGETQYF. The CDR3 region has the DNA TGTGCCAGCAGTTTTGGGGGTTTAGCTGGAGAGACCCAGTACTTC.

The gene calls are TRBV29-1 and TRBJ1-1, with D unclear. From germline, CDR1 is SQVTM and CDR2 ANQGSEA. The CDR3 covers 11 residues. The V gene lost 7 bases and the J gene lost 6 bases, with 12 bases spanning the gap. The CDR3 nucleotides are TGCAGCGGACGGTCCCTAGCTGAAGCTTTCTTT. It translates to CSGRSLAEAFF.

The rearrangement uses TRBV28 and TRBJ1-2, with D maybe TRBD1 (6 bases). CDR1 MDHEN and CDR2 SYDVKM come from the germline V gene. The CDR3 sequence is 15 residues long. Trimming removed 1 base at V and 8 bases at J, with 17 bases between. The CDR3 here is CASSLFETGPMGYTF. CDR3 DNA: TGTGCCAGCAGTTTATTCGAGACAGGCCCGATGGGCTACACCTTC.